This is a list of T cell receptor beta chains from one sample in a study of spatial heterogeneity in lung cancer. MiXCR, run by TCRdb on the 5' RACE reads, gives a single entry per CDR3 protein. The data show more than 80,000 distinct CDR3 sequences, over 9.5% seen once. The input for sequencing was PBMCs, taken at surgery. All receptors come from a male donor with early-stage non-small cell lung cancer. CDR3s include the opening cysteine and the closing phenylalanine or tryptophan. Each record gives: J gene, V gene, clone size, D gene, CDR3 DNA, CDR3 protein. The D gene is left open where the match is weak. Not all rows give a size; the values are once, few, many and, for expanded clones, a class.

TRBJ1-3	TRBV6-6	-	TRBD1	TGTGCCAGCAGAGCCCGGGACAGGGGCTCTGGAAACACCATATATTTT	CASRARDRGSGNTIYF
TRBJ2-7	TRBV30	-	TRBD1	TGTGCCTGGAGTTCGACAGGGGAGGCCGAGCAGTACTTC	CAWSSTGEAEQYF
TRBJ1-5	TRBV30	-	-	TGTGCCTGGAGTGTAAGGGGCAATCAGCCCCAGCATTTT	CAWSVRGNQPQHF
TRBJ2-2	TRBV7-2	few	-	TGTGCCAGCAGCTCTAACAGGGACCCCGGGGAGCTGTTTTTT	CASSSNRDPGELFF
TRBJ2-5	TRBV15	many	-	TGTGCCACCAGCAGAGAGGCTATAGGGCCACAAGAGACCCAGTACTTC	CATSREAIGPQETQYF
TRBJ1-5	TRBV18	-	TRBD1	TGTGCCAGCTCAAGTCCGGGGACAGGGCGCAATCAGCCCCAGCATTTT	CASSSPGTGRNQPQHF
TRBJ2-1	TRBV2	-	-	TGTGCCAGCAGTCTCCGGGACACTCCCTACAGTGAGCAGTTCTTC	CASSLRDTPYSEQFF
TRBJ2-7	TRBV6-2/TRBV6-3	many	TRBD1	TGTGCCAGCAGCTGGGGACAGGGATTTTACGAGCAGTACTTC	CASSWGQGFYEQYF
TRBJ2-5	TRBV29-1	once	-	TGCAGCGTTGCCCCTGGACACAACCAAGAGACCCAGTACTTC	CSVAPGHNQETQYF
TRBJ2-1	TRBV20-1	-	-	TGCAGTGCCGGCAGAGATTACAATGAGCAGTTCTTC	CSAGRDYNEQFF